This record looks at one T cell receptor (beta chain) sequence and its context. The data were obtained in a study of CD8 T cells in Susac syndrome. V shed 5 bases and J shed 3 bases, with 8 bases lying between them. The CDR3 loop spans 11 amino acids. Germline values: CDR1 DFQATT, CDR2 SNEGSKA (reference sequence). When the RNA was reverse transcribed, random hexamers were used with an input of 0.5 to 1 ug. TCRdb fed the immunoSEQ multiplex PCR reads into MiXCR, producing one record per CDR3 protein. The profile shows approximately 190,000 distinct CDR3 sequences, just under 95% of them singletons. This TCR was sampled from a human donor with Susac syndrome. The specimen sequenced was CD8+ T cells from PBMCs. The chain uses TRBV20-1 and TRBJ2-7, with D uncertain. CDR3 coding DNA: TGCAGTGCTCCCCTACTCTACGAGCAGTACTTC. As protein: CSAPLLYEQYF.